This passage covers 14 T cell receptor beta chains from one sample sequenced in a study of tumor and adjacent non-tumor tissue in lung cancer. RNA was extracted from bulk tissue without any cell sorting. Three rounds of nested PCR, following a modified ARM-PCR protocol, produced the TCRbeta library. One entry per CDR3 protein results from TCRdb running MiXCR on the multiplex PCR reads. Of approximately 120,000 distinct CDR3 sequences listed, roughly 80% are singletons. Sequenced input: lung tumor tissue. The receptors come from a woman in her sixties or seventies with non-small cell lung cancer.

Details on this clonotype: A much larger clone lies a single base off, so this may be a read error. This sequence joins TRBV10-2 and TRBJ1-5; possible D gene TRBD1, 6 bases. CDR3 length: 14 residues. CDR1 and CDR2 (germline): WSHSY, SAAADI. V shed 10 bases and J shed 5 bases, with 18 bases lying between them. The chain's CDR3 is CANREMDTHQPQHF. The CDR3 DNA sequence: TGCGCCAACAGGGAAATGGACACCCATCAGCCCCAGCATTTT.

The V and J genes are TRBV28 and TRBJ2-1; 11 nucleotides align to TRBD1. The CDR3 is 17 residues long. The trim removed 4 bases at V and 6 bases at J, leaving 11 bases unmatched. Per germline, CDR1 MDHEN and CDR2 SYDVKM. This CDR3 reads CASSYPVGQGVGNEQFF. In nucleotides, the CDR3 is TGTGCCAGCAGTTATCCGGTGGGACAGGGGGTGGGCAATGAGCAGTTCTTC. Based on the CDR3 plus reference TRBV28 and TRBJ2-1, the full variable domain is DVKVTQSSRYLVKRTGEKVFLECVQDMDHENMFWYRQDPGLGLRLIYFSYDVKMKEKGDIPEGYSVSREKKERFSLILESASTNQTSMYLCASSYPVGQGVGNEQFFGPGTRLTVL.

Concerning this clonotype: Lacking the conserved final phenylalanine or tryptophan, this CDR3 likely reflects a read error. The rearrangement joins TRBV11-1 to TRBJ2-1; TRBD1 aligns across 8 bases. The germline CDR1 and CDR2 sequences are SGHAT and FQDESV (reference sequence). The CDR3 consists of 15 residues. The CDR3, as DNA: TGTGCTAGCTGCTTATTGGGGACAGGTTTCAATGAGCAGTTCTTA. This codes for CASCLLGTGFNEQFL.

As for this clonotype: At one boundary the junction diverges from the germline segment, which might be a read error. The chain uses TRBV6-2 or TRBV6-3 and TRBJ2-2; the D gene could be TRBD1 or TRBD2 (6 bases each). The CDR3 has 14 residues. Germline CDR1 is MNHEY and CDR2 is SVGEGT. The DNA for the CDR3 is TGTGGCAGCACCGTAGGGGGGCGGACCGAGGAGCTGTTTTTT. Residues: CGSTVGGRTEELFF.

As concerns this clonotype: Being one base from a much bigger clone, this may be a read error. The chain joins TRBV5-1 to TRBJ2-3; D is unresolved. CDR3 length equals 15 residues. Germline V gives CDR1 SGHRS, CDR2 YFSETQ. V dropped 1 base and J dropped 0 bases, with 9 bases sitting between them. The CDR3: CASSLTPESTDTQYF. The CDR3 region has the DNA TGCGCCAGCAGCTTGACCCCGGAGAGCACAGATACGCAGTATTTT.

Concerning this clonotype itself: It is likely a read error, because the conserved phenylalanine at the end of the CDR3 is missing. The CDR3 DNA reads TGTGCCAGCAGTTTCGTCCATGGCAGCTCTGGAAACACCATATATTTA. This codes for CASSFVHGSSGNTIYL. This chain joins TRBV11-2 and TRBJ1-3; D is unresolved. The CDR3 length is 16 residues. Trimming left V 6 bases short and J 0 bases short, with 15 bases between. Germline lookup yields CDR1 SGHAT and CDR2 FQNNGV.

Concerning this clonotype: Being one base from a much bigger clone, this may be a read error. The chain is built from TRBV29-1 and TRBJ1-2; 8 nucleotides match TRBD1. The germline V gene encodes CDR1 SQVTM and CDR2 ANQGSEA. This CDR3 is built from 14 residues. CDR3 in amino acids: CSAGQGGSNYGYIF. CDR3 DNA sequence: TGCAGCGCCGGACAGGGAGGTTCGAACTATGGCTACATCTTC.

Worth noting for this clonotype: The CDR3 carries no conserved terminal phenylalanine or tryptophan, so it likely arises from a read error. The chain carries TRBV20-1 and TRBJ2-3; 8 nucleotides agree with TRBD2. The germline gives CDR1 DFQATT, CDR2 SNEGSKA (reference sequence). This CDR3 spans 14 amino acids. The CDR3 nucleotides are TGCGGTGCTGGACTAGCTGAATGCACAGATACGCAGTATTCT. Translation gives CGAGLAECTDTQYS.

As for this clonotype: Being one base from a much bigger clone, this may be a read error. V gene TRBV6-2 or TRBV6-3 combines with J gene TRBJ2-7; D is possibly TRBD1 (5 bases). The V gene lost 0 bases and the J gene lost 2 bases, with 11 bases spanning the gap. Germline V gives CDR1 MNHEY, CDR2 SVGEGT. This CDR3 is built from 15 residues. DNA of the CDR3: TGTGCCAGCAGTTACTCCTACAGGAGCACCTACGAGCAGTACTTC. This codes for CASSYSYRSTYEQYF.

To note about this clonotype: Since a much larger clone is just one base distant, this may be a read error. The CDR3 DNA follows: TGTGCCAGCAGTTACCGGGACGGAACCCTCGAGCTGTACTTC. Amino acids: CASSYRDGTLELYF. V and J are TRBV6-5 and TRBJ2-7; D may match TRBD1 or TRBD2 (5 bases each). The germline V gene encodes CDR1 MNHEY and CDR2 SVGAGI. The CDR3 loop spans 14 amino acids.

Points on this clonotype: One end of the junction varies from germline; a read error may be responsible. This sequence joins TRBV20-1 and TRBJ2-2, with D possibly being TRBD2 (5 bases). Germline V gives CDR1 DFQATT, CDR2 SNEGSKA (reference sequence). The CDR3 consists of 15 residues. The CDR3 sequence is CSARVAWYITGELFF. The CDR3 DNA reads TGCAGTGCTAGAGTAGCCTGGTATATCACCGGGGAGTTGTTTTTT.

This clonotype was seen once. A read error may explain this, as a much larger clone is one base away. The conserved closing phenylalanine or tryptophan is absent in this CDR3, likely reflecting a read error. This rearrangement joins TRBV29-1 to TRBJ1-1; maybe TRBD1 (5 bases). Trimming removed 7 bases from V and 7 bases from J, with 16 bases in between. In germline, CDR1 is SQVTM, CDR2 ANQGSEA. CDR3 length: 12 amino acids. For the CDR3, the DNA is TGCAGCGCTGGGGACGGCTGGGGTGAAGCTTTCCTT. It codes for CSAGDGWGEAFL.

This clonotype has at least ten counts. As DNA, the CDR3 is TGTGCCAGCGGAGATGAGCAGTTCTTC. It is translated as CASGDEQFF. V gene TRBV5-6 combines with J gene TRBJ2-1; D is uncertain. Germline-derived CDR1 and CDR2 are SGHDT and YYEEEE. The CDR3 loop spans 9 amino acids. The V end lost 7 bases, the J end lost 8 bases, and 4 bases lay between the germline ends. The full variable domain, with the rest looked up from reference TRBV5-6 and TRBJ2-1, is DAGVTQSPTHLIKTRGQQVTLRCSPKSGHDTVSWYQQALGQGPQFIFQYYEEEERQRGNFPDRFSGHQFPNYSSELNVNALLLGDSALYLCASGDEQFFGPGTRLTVL.

V and J are TRBV12-3 or TRBV12-4 and TRBJ1-5; the D gene is possibly TRBD1 (6 bases). This CDR3 has 12 amino acids. Trimming stripped 9 bases from V and 13 bases from J, with 19 bases between. CDR3 nucleotides: TGTGCCAGTAATGACGGGACACCCGTTCAGCATTTT. Translated: CASNDGTPVQHF.